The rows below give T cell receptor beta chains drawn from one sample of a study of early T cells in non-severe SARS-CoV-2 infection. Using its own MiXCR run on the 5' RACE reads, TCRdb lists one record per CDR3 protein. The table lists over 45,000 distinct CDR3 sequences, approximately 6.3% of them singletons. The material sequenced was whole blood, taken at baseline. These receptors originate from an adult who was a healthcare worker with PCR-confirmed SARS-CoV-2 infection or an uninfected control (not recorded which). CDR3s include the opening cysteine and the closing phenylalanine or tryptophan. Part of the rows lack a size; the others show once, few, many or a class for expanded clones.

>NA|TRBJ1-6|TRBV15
CATSRDSRFNSPLHF
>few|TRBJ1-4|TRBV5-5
CASSLQGVDEKLFF
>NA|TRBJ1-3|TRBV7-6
CASSLGYRDLLTGNTIYF
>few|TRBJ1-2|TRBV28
CASTRTGAGGGYTF
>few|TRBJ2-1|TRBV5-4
CASSLWTSGGDNEQFF
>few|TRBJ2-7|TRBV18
CASSPSGTAYYEQYF
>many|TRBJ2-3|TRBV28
CASSLGLAASTDTQYF
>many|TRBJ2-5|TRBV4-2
CASSTGTSGGAKTQYF
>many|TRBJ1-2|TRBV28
CASSRPTGGYTF
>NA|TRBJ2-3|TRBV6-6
CASSDRGPDTQYF
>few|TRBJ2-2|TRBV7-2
CASSLRALVEDPNTGELFF
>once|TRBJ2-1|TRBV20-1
CSARGRLHEQFF
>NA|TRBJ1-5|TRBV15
CATSRNNGAQHF
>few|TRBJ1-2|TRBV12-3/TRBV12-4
CASSPGGGLNYGYTF
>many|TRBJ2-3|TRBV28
CASSPYRGKNTDTQYF
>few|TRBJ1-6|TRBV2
CASRSTGGGGNSPLHF
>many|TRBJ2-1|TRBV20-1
CSASFSPGPANEQFF
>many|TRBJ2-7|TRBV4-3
CASSQDEAGGAYEQYF
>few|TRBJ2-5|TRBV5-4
CASSFHGGGGSQETQYF
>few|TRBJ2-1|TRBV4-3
CASSQGPSSYNEQFF
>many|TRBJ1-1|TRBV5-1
CASSLRTGRDEAFF
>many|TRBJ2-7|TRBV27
CASSLLQGEKQYF
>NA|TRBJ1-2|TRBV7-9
CASTDDSYGYTF
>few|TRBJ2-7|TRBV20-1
CSAAFQGSLSYEQYF
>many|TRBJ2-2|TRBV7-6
CASSRGAGELFF
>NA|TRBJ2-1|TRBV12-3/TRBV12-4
CASSLGYSYNEQFF
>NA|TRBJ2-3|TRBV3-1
CASSHRDRGSDTQYF
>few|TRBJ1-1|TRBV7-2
CASSFVADSHDEAFF
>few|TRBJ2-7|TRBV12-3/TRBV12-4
CASSTYKQYEQYF
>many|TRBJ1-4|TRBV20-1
CSARGRATNEKLFF
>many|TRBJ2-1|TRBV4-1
CASSQALAGADEQFF
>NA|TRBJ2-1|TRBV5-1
CASSLAAGEPDEQFF
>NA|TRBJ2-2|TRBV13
CASCHETGGNTGELFF
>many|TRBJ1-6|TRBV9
CASSVAQATSPLHF